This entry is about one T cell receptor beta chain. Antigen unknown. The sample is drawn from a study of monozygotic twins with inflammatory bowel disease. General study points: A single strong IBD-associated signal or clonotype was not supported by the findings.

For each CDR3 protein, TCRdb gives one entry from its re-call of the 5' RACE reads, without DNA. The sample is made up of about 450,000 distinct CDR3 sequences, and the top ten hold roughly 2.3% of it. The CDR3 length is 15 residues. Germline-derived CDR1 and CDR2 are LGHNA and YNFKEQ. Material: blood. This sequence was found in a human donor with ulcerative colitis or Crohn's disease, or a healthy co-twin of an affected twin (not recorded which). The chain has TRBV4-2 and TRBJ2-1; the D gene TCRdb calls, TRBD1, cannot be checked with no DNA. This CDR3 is CASSQDGAQGNEQFF.